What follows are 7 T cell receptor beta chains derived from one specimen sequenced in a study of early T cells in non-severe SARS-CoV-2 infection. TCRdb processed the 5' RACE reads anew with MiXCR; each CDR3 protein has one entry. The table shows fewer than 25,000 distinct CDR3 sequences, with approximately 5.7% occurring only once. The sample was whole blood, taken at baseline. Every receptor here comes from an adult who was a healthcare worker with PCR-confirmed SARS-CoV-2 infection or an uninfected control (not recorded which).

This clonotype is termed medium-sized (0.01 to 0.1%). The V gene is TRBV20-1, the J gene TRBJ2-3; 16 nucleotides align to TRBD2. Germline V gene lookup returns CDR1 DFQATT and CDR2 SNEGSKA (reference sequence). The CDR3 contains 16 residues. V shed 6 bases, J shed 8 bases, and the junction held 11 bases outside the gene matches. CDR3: CSASPGLAGGRGTQYF. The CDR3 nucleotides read TGCAGTGCAAGCCCGGGACTAGCGGGGGGGCGTGGTACGCAGTATTTT.

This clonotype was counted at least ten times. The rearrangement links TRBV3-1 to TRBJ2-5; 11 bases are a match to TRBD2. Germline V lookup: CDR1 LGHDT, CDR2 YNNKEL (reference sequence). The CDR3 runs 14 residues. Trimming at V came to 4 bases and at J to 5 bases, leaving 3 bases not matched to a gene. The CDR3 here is CASSLASGGETQYF. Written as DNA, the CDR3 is TGTGCCAGCAGCCTCGCTAGCGGGGGGGAGACCCAGTACTTC.

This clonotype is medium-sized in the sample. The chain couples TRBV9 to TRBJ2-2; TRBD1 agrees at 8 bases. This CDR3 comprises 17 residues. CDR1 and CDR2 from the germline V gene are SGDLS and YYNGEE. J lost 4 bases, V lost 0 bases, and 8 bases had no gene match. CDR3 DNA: TGTGCCAGCAGCGTAGGAGGACAGGGAAGAGGCACCGGGGAGCTGTTTTTT. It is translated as CASSVGGQGRGTGELFF.

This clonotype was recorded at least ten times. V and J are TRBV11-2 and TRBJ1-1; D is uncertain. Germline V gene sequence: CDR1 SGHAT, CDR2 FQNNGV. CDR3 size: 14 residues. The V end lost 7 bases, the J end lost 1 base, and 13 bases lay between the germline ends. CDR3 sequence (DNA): TGTGCCAGCACTCCACAGCCCTCGAACACTGAAGCTTTCTTT. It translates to CASTPQPSNTEAFF.

The CDR3, as DNA: TGTGCCAGCTCAAATGACAAGAACACTGAAGCTTTCTTT. This sequence encodes CASSNDKNTEAFF. V usage is TRBV18 and J usage is TRBJ1-1; D unresolved. Looked up from germline, CDR1 is KGHSH and CDR2 is LQKENI. Trimming left V 5 bases short and J 1 base short, with 8 bases between. The CDR3 has 13 residues.

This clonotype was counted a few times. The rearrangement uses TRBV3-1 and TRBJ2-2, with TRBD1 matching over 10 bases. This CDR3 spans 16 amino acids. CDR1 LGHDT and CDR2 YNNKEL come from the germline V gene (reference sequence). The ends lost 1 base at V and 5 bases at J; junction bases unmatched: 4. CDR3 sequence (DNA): TGTGCCAGCAGCCAAGGGTGGGACAGGGGTACCGGGGAGCTGTTTTTT. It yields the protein CASSQGWDRGTGELFF.

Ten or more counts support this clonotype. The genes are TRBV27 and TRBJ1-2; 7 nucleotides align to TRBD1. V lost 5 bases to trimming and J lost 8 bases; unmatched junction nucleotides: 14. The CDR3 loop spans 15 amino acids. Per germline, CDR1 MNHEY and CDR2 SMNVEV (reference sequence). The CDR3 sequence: CASSPRQGLREGYTF. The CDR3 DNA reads TGTGCCAGCAGTCCCCGACAGGGTCTCCGAGAGGGCTACACCTTC.